The T cell receptor (beta chain) under discussion was sequenced for a study of long-term antiretroviral therapy in people with HIV. Study-level points and caveats: Repertoires in HIV (unlike those of controls) had narrower CDR3 length ranges.

The libraries were made with immunoSEQ v3.0 at survey level. The target of sequencing was about 35,000-50,000 T-cell genomes per sample. The protocol was immunoSEQ multiplex PCR, while the TCRdb copy is restricted to in-frame clones and leaves out a portion. The repertoire holds about 10,000 clones, with approximately 82% as singletons. Details on this clone: The antigen remains unidentified.

Looked up from germline, CDR1 is MNHNY and CDR2 is SVGAGI (reference sequence). Trimming pared 0 bases from V and 6 bases from J, leaving 8 bases between. This CDR3 region has 14 residues. The chain recombines TRBV6-6 with TRBJ1-4; D may be TRBD1 (5 bases). Sequenced here: unsorted PBMCs, sampled 1.2 years after starting antiretroviral therapy. The clonotype originates from a man aged 40-49 years with HIV. CDR3: CASSYSRADEKLFF. The CDR3 region has the DNA TGTGCCAGCAGTTACTCCAGGGCGGATGAAAAACTGTTTTTT.